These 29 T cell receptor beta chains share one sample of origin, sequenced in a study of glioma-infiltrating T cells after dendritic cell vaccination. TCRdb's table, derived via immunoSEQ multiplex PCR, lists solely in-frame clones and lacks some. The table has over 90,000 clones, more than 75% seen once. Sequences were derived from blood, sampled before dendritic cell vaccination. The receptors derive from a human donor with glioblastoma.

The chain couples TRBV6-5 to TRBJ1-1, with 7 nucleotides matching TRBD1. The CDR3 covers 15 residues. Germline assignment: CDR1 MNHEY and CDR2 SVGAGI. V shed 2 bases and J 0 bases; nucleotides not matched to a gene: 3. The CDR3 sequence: CASSYTGAMNTEAFF. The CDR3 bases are TGTGCCAGCAGTTACACAGGGGCGATGAACACTGAAGCTTTCTTT.

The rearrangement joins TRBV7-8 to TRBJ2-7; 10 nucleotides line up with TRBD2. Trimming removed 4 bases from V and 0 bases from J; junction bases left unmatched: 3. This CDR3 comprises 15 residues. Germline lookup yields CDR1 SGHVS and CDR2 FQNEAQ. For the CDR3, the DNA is TGTGCCAGCAGCTGGAGGACTAGCGGCTCCTACGAGCAGTACTTC. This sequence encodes CASSWRTSGSYEQYF. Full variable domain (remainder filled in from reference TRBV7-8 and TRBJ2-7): GAGVSQSPRYKVAKRGQDVALRCDPISGHVSLFWYQQALGQGPEFLTYFQNEAQLDKSGLPSDRFFAERPEGSVSTLKIQRTQQEDSAVYLCASSWRTSGSYEQYFGPGTRLTVT.

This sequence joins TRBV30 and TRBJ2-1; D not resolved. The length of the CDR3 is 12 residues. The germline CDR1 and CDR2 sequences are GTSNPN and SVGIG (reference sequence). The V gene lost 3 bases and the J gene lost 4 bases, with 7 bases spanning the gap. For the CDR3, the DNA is TGTGCCTGGAGGGGCAGTTACAATGAGCAGTTCTTC. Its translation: CAWRGSYNEQFF. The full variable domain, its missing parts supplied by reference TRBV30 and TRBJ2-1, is SQTIHQWPATLVQPVGSPLSLECTVEGTSNPNLYWYRQAAGRGLQLLFYSVGIGQISSEVPQNLSASRPQDRQFILSSKKLLLSDSGFYLCAWRGSYNEQFFGPGTRLTVL.

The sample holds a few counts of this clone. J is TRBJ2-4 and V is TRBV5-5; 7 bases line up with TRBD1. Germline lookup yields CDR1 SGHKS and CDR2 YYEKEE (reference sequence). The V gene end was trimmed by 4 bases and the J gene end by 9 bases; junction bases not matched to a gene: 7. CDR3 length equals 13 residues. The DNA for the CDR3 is TGTGCCAGCAGCCCGGACAGGTGGTCCATTCAGTACTTC. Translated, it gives CASSPDRWSIQYF. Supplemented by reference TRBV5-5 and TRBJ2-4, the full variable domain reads DAGVTQSPTHLIKTRGQQVTLRCSPISGHKSVSWYQQVLGQGPQFIFQYYEKEERGRGNFPDRFSARQFPNYSSELNVNALLLGDSALYLCASSPDRWSIQYFGAGTRLSVL.

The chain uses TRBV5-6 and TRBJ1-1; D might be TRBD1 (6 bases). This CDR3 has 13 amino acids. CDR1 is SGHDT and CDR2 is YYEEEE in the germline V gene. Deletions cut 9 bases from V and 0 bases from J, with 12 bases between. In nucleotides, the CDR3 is TGTGCCACAGGGGATCCCATGAACACTGAAGCTTTCTTT. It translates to CATGDPMNTEAFF.

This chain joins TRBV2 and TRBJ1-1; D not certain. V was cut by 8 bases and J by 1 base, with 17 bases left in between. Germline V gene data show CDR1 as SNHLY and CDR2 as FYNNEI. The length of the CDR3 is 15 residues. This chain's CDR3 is CASQMGAGRNTEAFF. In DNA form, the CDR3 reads TGTGCCAGCCAAATGGGTGCGGGAAGGAACACTGAAGCTTTCTTT.

The DNA of the CDR3 is TGCGCCAGCAGCTCAGGACAGATGAACACTGAAGCTTTCTTT. Protein: CASSSGQMNTEAFF. The rearrangement uses TRBV5-1 and TRBJ1-1, with D tentatively TRBD1 (6 bases). The germline V gene has CDR1 SGHRS and CDR2 YFSETQ. The CDR3 contains 14 residues. V was cut by 3 bases and J by 0 bases, with 9 bases left in between. Full variable domain (rest looked up from reference TRBV5-1 and TRBJ1-1): KAGVTQTPRYLIKTRGQQVTLSCSPISGHRSVSWYQQTPGQGLQFLFEYFSETQRNKGNFPGRFSGRQFSNSRSEMNVSTLELGDSALYLCASSSGQMNTEAFFGQGTRLTVV.

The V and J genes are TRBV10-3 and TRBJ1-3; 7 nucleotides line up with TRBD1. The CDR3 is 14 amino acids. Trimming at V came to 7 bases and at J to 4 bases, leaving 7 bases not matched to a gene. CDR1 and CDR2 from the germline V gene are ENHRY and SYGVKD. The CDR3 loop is CAITGTGAGNTIYF. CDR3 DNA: TGTGCCATCACGGGAACAGGGGCGGGAAACACCATATATTTT.

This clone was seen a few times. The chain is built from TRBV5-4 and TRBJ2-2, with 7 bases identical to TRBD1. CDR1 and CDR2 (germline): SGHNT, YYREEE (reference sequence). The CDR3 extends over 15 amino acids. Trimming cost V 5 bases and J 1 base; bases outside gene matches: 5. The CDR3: CASSRTGVNTGELFF. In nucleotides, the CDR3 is TGTGCCAGCAGTCGGACAGGCGTGAACACCGGGGAGCTGTTTTTT.

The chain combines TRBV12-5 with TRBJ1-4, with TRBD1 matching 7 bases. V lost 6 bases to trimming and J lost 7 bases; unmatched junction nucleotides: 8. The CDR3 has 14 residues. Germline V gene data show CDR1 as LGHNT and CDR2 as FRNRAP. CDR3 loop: CASGQGGAGEKLFF. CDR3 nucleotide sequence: TGTGCTAGTGGCCAAGGGGGCGCGGGTGAAAAACTGTTTTTT.

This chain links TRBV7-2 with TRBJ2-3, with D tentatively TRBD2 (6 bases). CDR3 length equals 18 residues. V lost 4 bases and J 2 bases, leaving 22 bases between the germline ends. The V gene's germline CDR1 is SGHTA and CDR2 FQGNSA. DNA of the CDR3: TGTGCCAGCAGCTCTATTACTCATAGCGGTCCTTCCACAGATACGCAGTATTTT. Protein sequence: CASSSITHSGPSTDTQYF.

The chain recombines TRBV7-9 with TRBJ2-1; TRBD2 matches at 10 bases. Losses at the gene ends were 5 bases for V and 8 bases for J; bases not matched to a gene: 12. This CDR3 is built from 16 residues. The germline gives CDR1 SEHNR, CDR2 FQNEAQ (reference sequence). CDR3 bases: TGTGCCAGCAGCCTCTCGACTAGCGGGTATTCATATGAGCAGTTCTTC. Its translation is CASSLSTSGYSYEQFF.

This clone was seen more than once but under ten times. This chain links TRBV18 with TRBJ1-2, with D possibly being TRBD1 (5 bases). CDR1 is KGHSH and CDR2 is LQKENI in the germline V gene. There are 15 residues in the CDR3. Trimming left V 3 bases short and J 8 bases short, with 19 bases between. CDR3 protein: CASSPSTDYYVGYTF. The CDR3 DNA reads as TGTGCCAGCTCACCCTCGACAGATTACTATGTGGGCTACACCTTC. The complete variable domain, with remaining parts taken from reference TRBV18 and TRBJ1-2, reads NAGVMQNPRHLVRRRGQEARLRCSPMKGHSHVYWYRQLPEEGLKFMVYLQKENIIDESGMPKERFSAEFPKEGPSILRIQQVVRGDSAAYFCASSPSTDYYVGYTFGSGTRLTVV.

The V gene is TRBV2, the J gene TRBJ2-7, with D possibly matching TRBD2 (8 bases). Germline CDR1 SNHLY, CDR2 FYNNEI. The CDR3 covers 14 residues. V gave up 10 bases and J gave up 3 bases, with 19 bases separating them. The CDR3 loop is CAIEIAGQSYEQYF. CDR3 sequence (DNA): TGTGCCATCGAAATAGCGGGACAGAGCTACGAGCAGTACTTC.

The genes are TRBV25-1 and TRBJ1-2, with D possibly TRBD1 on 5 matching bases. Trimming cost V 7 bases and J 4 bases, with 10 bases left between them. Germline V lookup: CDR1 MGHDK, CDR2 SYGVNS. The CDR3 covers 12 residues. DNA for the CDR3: TGTGCCAGCACTGACAGAGGCTATGGCTACACCTTC. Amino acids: CASTDRGYGYTF.

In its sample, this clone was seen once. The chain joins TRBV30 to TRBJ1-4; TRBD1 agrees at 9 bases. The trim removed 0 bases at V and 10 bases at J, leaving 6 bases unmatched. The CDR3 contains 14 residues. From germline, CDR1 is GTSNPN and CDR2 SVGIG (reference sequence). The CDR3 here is CAWSVTGGVGKLFF. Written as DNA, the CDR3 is TGTGCCTGGAGTGTAACAGGGGGCGTAGGAAAACTGTTTTTT.

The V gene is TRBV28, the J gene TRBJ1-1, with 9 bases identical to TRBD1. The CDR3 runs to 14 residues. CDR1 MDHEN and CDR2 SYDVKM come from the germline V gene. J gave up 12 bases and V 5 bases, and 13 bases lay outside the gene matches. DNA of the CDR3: TGTGCCAGCAGTCGACGTACAGGGGGCGTCGCCCCTTTCTTT. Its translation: CASSRRTGGVAPFF.

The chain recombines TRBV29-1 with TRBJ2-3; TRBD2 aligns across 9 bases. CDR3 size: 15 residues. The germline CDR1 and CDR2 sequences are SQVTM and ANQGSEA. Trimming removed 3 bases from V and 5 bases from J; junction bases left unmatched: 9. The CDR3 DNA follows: TGCAGCGTTGATGGGCGCGGGGGGGCGTTAGATACGCAGTATTTT. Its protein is CSVDGRGGALDTQYF.

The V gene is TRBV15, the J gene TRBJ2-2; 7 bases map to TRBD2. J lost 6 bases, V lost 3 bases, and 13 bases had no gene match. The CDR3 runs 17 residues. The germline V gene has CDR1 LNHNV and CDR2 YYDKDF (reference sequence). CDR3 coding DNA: TGTGCCACCAGCAGGGGGGGAGCGGGGAGTGGTTCCGGGGAGCTGTTTTTT. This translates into CATSRGGAGSGSGELFF.

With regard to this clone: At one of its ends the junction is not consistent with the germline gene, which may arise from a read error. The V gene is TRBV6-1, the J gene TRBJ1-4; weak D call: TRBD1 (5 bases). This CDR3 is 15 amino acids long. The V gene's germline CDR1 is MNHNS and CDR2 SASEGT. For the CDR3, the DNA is TGTGCCAGCAATGAACAGGCCGCGGGTTATGAAAAACTGTTTTTT. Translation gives CASNEQAAGYEKLFF.

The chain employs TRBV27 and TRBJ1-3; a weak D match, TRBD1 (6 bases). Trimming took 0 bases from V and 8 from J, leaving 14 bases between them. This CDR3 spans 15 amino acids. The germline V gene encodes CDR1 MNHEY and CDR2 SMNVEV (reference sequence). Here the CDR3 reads CASSLSRGALDTIYF. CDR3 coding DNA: TGTGCCAGCAGTTTATCGCGGGGGGCGCTGGACACCATATATTTT.

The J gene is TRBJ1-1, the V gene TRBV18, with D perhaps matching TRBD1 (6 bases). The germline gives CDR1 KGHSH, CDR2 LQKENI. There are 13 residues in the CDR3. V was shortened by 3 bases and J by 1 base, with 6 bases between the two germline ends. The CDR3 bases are TGTGCCAGCTCACCGACAGGGAACACTGAAGCTTTCTTT. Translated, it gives CASSPTGNTEAFF.

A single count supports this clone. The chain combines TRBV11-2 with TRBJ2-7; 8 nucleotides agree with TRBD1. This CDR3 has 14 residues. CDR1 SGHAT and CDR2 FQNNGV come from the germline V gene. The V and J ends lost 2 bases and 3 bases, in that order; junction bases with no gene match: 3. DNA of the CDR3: TGTGCCAGCAGCTTACAGGGGGCGAACTACGAGCAGTACTTC. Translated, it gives CASSLQGANYEQYF.

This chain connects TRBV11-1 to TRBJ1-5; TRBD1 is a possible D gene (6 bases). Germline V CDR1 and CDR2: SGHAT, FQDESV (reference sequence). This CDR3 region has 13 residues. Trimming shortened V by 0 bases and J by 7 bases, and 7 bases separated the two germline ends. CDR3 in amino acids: CASSLAQGQPQHF. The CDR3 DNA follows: TGTGCCAGCAGCTTAGCGCAGGGGCAGCCCCAGCATTTT.

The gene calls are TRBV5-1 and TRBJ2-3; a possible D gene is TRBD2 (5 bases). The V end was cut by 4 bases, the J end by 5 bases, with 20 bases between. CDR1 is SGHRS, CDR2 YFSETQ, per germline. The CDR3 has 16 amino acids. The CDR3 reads CASSPLSRAFGDTQYF. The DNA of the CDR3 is TGCGCCAGCAGCCCCCTTTCGAGGGCGTTCGGAGATACGCAGTATTTT.

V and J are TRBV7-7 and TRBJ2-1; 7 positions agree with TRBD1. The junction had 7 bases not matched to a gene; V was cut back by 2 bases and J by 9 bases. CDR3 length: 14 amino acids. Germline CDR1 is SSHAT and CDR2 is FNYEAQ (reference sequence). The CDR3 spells CASSLRQGAVEQFF. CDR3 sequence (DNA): TGTGCCAGCAGCTTAAGACAGGGAGCAGTTGAGCAGTTCTTC.

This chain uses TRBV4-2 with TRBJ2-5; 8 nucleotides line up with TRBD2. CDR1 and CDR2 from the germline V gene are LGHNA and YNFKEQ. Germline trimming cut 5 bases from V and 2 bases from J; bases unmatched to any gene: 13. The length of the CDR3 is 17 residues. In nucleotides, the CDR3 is TGTGCCAGCAGCAATACCTCTAGCGGGCTGTTTCAAGAGACCCAGTACTTC. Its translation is CASSNTSSGLFQETQYF.

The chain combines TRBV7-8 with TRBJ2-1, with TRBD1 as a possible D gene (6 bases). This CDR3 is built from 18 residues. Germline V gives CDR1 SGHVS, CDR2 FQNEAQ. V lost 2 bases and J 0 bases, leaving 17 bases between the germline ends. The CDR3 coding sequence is TGTGCCAGCAGCTTACCCAGGGGAACCCTGTACTCCTACAATGAGCAGTTCTTC. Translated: CASSLPRGTLYSYNEQFF. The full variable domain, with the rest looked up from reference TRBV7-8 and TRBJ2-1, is GAGVSQSPRYKVAKRGQDVALRCDPISGHVSLFWYQQALGQGPEFLTYFQNEAQLDKSGLPSDRFFAERPEGSVSTLKIQRTQQEDSAVYLCASSLPRGTLYSYNEQFFGPGTRLTVL.

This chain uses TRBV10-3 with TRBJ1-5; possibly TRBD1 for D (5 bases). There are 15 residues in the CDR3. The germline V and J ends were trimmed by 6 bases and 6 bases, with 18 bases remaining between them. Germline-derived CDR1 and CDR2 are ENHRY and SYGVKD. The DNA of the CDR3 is TGTGCCATCAGCCCGAGCGAAGGGGTGGGTCAGCCCCAGCATTTT. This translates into CAISPSEGVGQPQHF.